Listed here are 30 T cell receptor beta chains from one sample, sequenced in a study of shared clonotypes between healthy human individuals. Method: immunoSEQ multiplex PCR; TCRdb's copy keeps in-frame clones and lacks some. The data contain about 2.3 million clones, about 92% of them singletons. The sequenced material came from naive CD4+ T cells from PBMCs. Subset denoted: CD45RA+ positively selected. The receptors stem from a man in his late teens or twenties in good health. Some clones in this sample may be carry-over from other donors' samples.

This clone was observed a handful of times. The same CDR3 arises from other DNA sequences in this sample as well. This rearrangement joins TRBV28 to TRBJ2-7; D unclear. Germline V gene data show CDR1 as MDHEN and CDR2 as SYDVKM. This CDR3 has 11 residues. V shed 6 bases and J shed 2 bases, with 5 bases lying between them. CDR3 DNA: TGTGCCAGCAGCTCCACCTACGAGCAGTACTTC. Its protein product is CASSSTYEQYF. The complete variable domain, with remaining parts taken from reference TRBV28 and TRBJ2-7, reads DVKVTQSSRYLVKRTGEKVFLECVQDMDHENMFWYRQDPGLGLRLIYFSYDVKMKEKGDIPEGYSVSREKKERFSLILESASTNQTSMYLCASSSTYEQYFGPGTRLTVT.

This clone was counted a few times. The rearrangement joins TRBV7-9 to TRBJ1-4; no definite D call. This CDR3 has 14 amino acids. Trimming took 1 base from V and 5 from J, leaving 8 bases between them. Germline assignment: CDR1 SEHNR and CDR2 FQNEAQ (reference sequence). CDR3 protein: CASSLGTGNEKLFF. The CDR3 DNA follows: TGTGCCAGCAGCTTAGGCACGGGGAATGAAAAACTGTTTTTT.

The chain is built from TRBV9 and TRBJ2-3; 9 nucleotides align to TRBD2. The CDR3 sequence is 16 residues long. Germline loops: CDR1 SGDLS, CDR2 YYNGEE. Trimming cost V 0 bases and J 4 bases; bases outside gene matches: 6. The CDR3 sequence: CASSVAAGGDADTQYF. CDR3 DNA: TGTGCCAGCAGCGTAGCCGCGGGGGGGGATGCAGATACGCAGTATTTT.

The CDR3 nucleotides read TGCGCCAGCAGCCAGCCGGGACAGGGTGGTTCACCCCTCCACTTT. Amino acid sequence: CASSQPGQGGSPLHF. The rearrangement uses TRBV4-1 and TRBJ1-6, with 9 bases aligning to TRBD1. The V gene's germline CDR1 is MGHRA and CDR2 YSYEKL. J was trimmed by 9 bases and V by 3 bases; bases with no gene match: 6. This CDR3 spans 15 amino acids.

The chain is built from TRBV5-6 and TRBJ1-4; D unresolved. CDR1 and CDR2 from the germline V gene are SGHDT and YYEEEE. Trimming took 2 bases from V and 6 from J, leaving 2 bases between them. This CDR3 spans 11 amino acids. The CDR3 coding sequence is TGTGCCAGCAGCTTTGATGAAAAACTGTTTTTT. This gives the protein CASSFDEKLFF.

This clone was seen more than once but under ten times. This chain uses TRBV30 with TRBJ2-7; D might be TRBD1 or TRBD2, each matching 5 bases. CDR3 size: 14 residues. V was shortened by 2 bases and J by 2 bases, with 13 bases between the two germline ends. Germline loops: CDR1 GTSNPN, CDR2 SVGIG (reference sequence). CDR3 residues: CAWSRQFGAYEQYF. The DNA for the CDR3 is TGTGCCTGGAGTCGACAGTTCGGGGCCTACGAGCAGTACTTC.

This rearrangement joins TRBV18 to TRBJ1-1, with 9 positions matching TRBD1. The V gene end was trimmed by 3 bases and the J gene end by 4 bases; junction bases not matched to a gene: 12. This CDR3 comprises 17 residues. Germline V gives CDR1 KGHSH, CDR2 LQKENI. CDR3 DNA sequence: TGTGCCAGCTCACCCGGGACAGGGAATCGGGGAGGCACTGAAGCTTTCTTT. Translating it yields CASSPGTGNRGGTEAFF.

In this sample, this clone turned up once. The chain links TRBV6-6 to TRBJ1-3; unclear D gene. Per germline, CDR1 MNHNY and CDR2 SVGAGI (reference sequence). V lost 7 bases and J 4 bases, leaving 14 bases between the germline ends. The CDR3 loop spans 14 amino acids. The CDR3 sequence is CASNPEGRGNTIYF. As DNA, the CDR3 is TGTGCCAGCAACCCCGAGGGTCGCGGAAACACCATATATTTT.

The V gene is TRBV4-2, the J gene TRBJ2-3; D is unclear. The CDR3 totals 14 residues. CDR1 LGHNA and CDR2 YNFKEQ come from the germline V gene. V shed 2 bases and J shed 0 bases, with 6 bases lying between them. CDR3 bases: TGTGCCAGCAGCCAATGGGGAAGCACAGATACGCAGTATTTT. This translates into CASSQWGSTDTQYF.

The J gene is TRBJ2-1, the V gene TRBV4-2; D perhaps matches TRBD1 (5 bases). Germline CDR1 LGHNA, CDR2 YNFKEQ. The length of the CDR3 is 13 residues. V lost 0 bases and J 8 bases, leaving 8 bases between the germline ends. CDR3 sequence: CASSQDMGHEQFF. CDR3 nucleotide sequence: TGTGCCAGCAGCCAAGACATGGGGCATGAGCAGTTCTTC.

The table lists this clone with a few counts. The rearrangement links TRBV18 to TRBJ1-1; 7 nucleotides line up with TRBD1. Germline values: CDR1 KGHSH, CDR2 LQKENI. The length of the CDR3 is 14 residues. The V gene end was trimmed by 4 bases and the J gene end by 4 bases; junction bases not matched to a gene: 6. In nucleotides, the CDR3 is TGTGCCAGCTCACAGGGACAGCTCATCACTGAAGCTTTCTTT. Translation gives CASSQGQLITEAFF.

The chain carries TRBV5-1 and TRBJ2-1; the match to TRBD2 covers 14 bases. CDR1 is SGHRS and CDR2 is YFSETQ in the germline V gene. The CDR3 totals 17 residues. V was pared by 0 bases and J by 7 bases, with 6 bases of the junction left unmatched. CDR3 sequence reads: CASSLAPWTSGRNEQFF. The CDR3 DNA reads as TGCGCCAGCAGCTTGGCCCCGTGGACTAGCGGGAGGAATGAGCAGTTCTTC.

For this clone: The sample has other DNA sequences that encode this CDR3 too. The V call is TRBV9, the J call TRBJ1-1, with D possibly TRBD1 on 6 matching bases. This CDR3 is built from 14 residues. V shed 1 base and J shed 2 bases, with 9 bases lying between them. The V gene's germline CDR1 is SGDLS and CDR2 YYNGEE. CDR3 sequence (DNA): TGTGCCAGCAGCGTAACAGGGAGCAACACTGAAGCTTTCTTT. This gives the protein CASSVTGSNTEAFF. The variable domain in full, with the rest retrieved from reference TRBV9 and TRBJ1-1, is DSGVTQTPKHLITATGQRVTLRCSPRSGDLSVYWYQQSLDQGLQFLIQYYNGEERAKGNILERFSAQQFPDLHSELNLSSLELGDSALYFCASSVTGSNTEAFFGQGTRLTVV.

The chain uses TRBV7-9 and TRBJ1-1, with 8 bases fitting TRBD1. Germline trimming cut 4 bases from V and 5 bases from J; bases unmatched to any gene: 9. The CDR3 covers 15 residues. CDR1 is SEHNR, CDR2 FQNEAQ, per germline (reference sequence). CDR3 sequence (DNA): TGTGCCAGCAGCTCTTACAGGGGGGGAAGTACTGAAGCTTTCTTT. It yields the protein CASSSYRGGSTEAFF.

This clone has only one observation. The chain carries TRBV10-1 and TRBJ1-1; D is ambiguous. The CDR3 is 11 residues long. Germline lookup yields CDR1 WNHNN and CDR2 SYGVQD (reference sequence). The V end was cut by 9 bases, the J end by 2 bases, with 7 bases between. The CDR3, as DNA: TGCGCCAGACTAGTTAACACTGAAGCTTTCTTT. As protein: CARLVNTEAFF.

The chain uses TRBV5-4 and TRBJ2-1; TRBD1 agrees at 11 bases. The CDR3 consists of 15 residues. Germline V gene lookup returns CDR1 SGHNT and CDR2 YYREEE (reference sequence). Germline trimming cut 4 bases from V and 4 bases from J; bases unmatched to any gene: 4. The CDR3 coding sequence is TGTGCCAGCAGCCCGGGACAGGGGGTTTACAATGAGCAGTTCTTC. Translating gives CASSPGQGVYNEQFF. The variable domain in full, completed from reference TRBV5-4 and TRBJ2-1, reads ETGVTQSPTHLIKTRGQQVTLRCSSQSGHNTVSWYQQALGQGPQFIFQYYREEENGRGNFPPRFSGLQFPNYSSELNVNALELDDSALYLCASSPGQGVYNEQFFGPGTRLTVL.

The gene calls are TRBV6-1 and TRBJ2-6, with D maybe TRBD1 (5 bases). The CDR3 is 16 residues long. The V gene's germline CDR1 is MNHNS and CDR2 SASEGT. V was shortened by 4 bases and J by 1 base, with 11 bases between the two germline ends. The CDR3 is CASSGRTGSGANVLTF. The CDR3 bases are TGTGCCAGCAGTGGACGAACAGGTTCTGGGGCCAACGTCCTGACTTTC.

The chain employs TRBV28 and TRBJ1-1; D perhaps matches TRBD1 (5 bases). V shed 8 bases and J shed 1 base, with 14 bases lying between them. Germline V lookup: CDR1 MDHEN, CDR2 SYDVKM. The CDR3 runs to 14 residues. This chain's CDR3 is CASRVEGTNTEAFF. CDR3 nucleotide sequence: TGTGCCAGCCGCGTAGAGGGGACGAACACTGAAGCTTTCTTT.

This sequence joins TRBV11-2 and TRBJ1-5; D is unclear. CDR1 and CDR2 from the germline V gene are SGHAT and FQNNGV. This CDR3 spans 15 amino acids. Trimming cost V 0 bases and J 4 bases, with 10 bases left between them. The CDR3 spells CASSLDLLRNQPQHF. For the CDR3, the DNA is TGTGCCAGCAGCTTAGATCTATTAAGAAATCAGCCCCAGCATTTT.

The chain combines TRBV7-2 with TRBJ2-7; the match to TRBD2 covers 11 bases. This CDR3 is 20 amino acids long. The germline CDR1 and CDR2 sequences are SGHTA and FQGNSA. After removal of 0 bases from V and 2 bases from J, the junction contained 15 bases not matched to a gene. This chain's CDR3 is CASSLASFGASGGIPYEQYF. The CDR3 DNA follows: TGTGCCAGCAGCTTAGCGAGTTTTGGGGCTAGCGGGGGGATCCCCTACGAGCAGTACTTC.

This rearrangement joins TRBV18 to TRBJ2-4; TRBD1 aligns across 8 bases. V shed 4 bases, J shed 13 bases, and the junction held 6 bases outside the gene matches. This CDR3 has 12 amino acids. From germline, CDR1 is KGHSH and CDR2 LQKENI. This CDR3 is CASSLTQGAQYF. The CDR3 nucleotides are TGTGCCAGCTCACTCACTCAGGGGGCCCAGTACTTC.

The chain employs TRBV2 and TRBJ2-1, with TRBD2 identical over 9 bases. This CDR3 contains 17 residues. With V trimmed by 4 bases and J by 8 bases, 15 bases remained unmatched. In germline, CDR1 is SNHLY, CDR2 FYNNEI. CDR3 sequence: CASSGTSSGTSHDEQFF. CDR3 sequence (DNA): TGTGCCAGCAGTGGGACTTCTAGCGGGACTTCTCACGATGAGCAGTTCTTC.

The rearrangement uses TRBV9 and TRBJ2-2; weak D call: TRBD2 (5 bases). Between the trimmed V and J ends, which lost 8 bases and 0 bases, there was a span of 14 bases. Germline-derived CDR1 and CDR2 are SGDLS and YYNGEE. This CDR3 is 15 amino acids long. Written as DNA, the CDR3 is TGTGCCAGTTCAATCGGGAAGACGAACACCGGGGAGCTGTTTTTT. Translation gives CASSIGKTNTGELFF.

The chain carries TRBV30 and TRBJ2-7; the D is unclear. Deletions cut 0 bases from V and 8 bases from J, with 8 bases between. From germline, CDR1 is GTSNPN and CDR2 SVGIG (reference sequence). CDR3 size: 11 residues. CDR3 bases: TGTGCCTGGAGTGTTGGGCCCCAGCAGTACTTC. As protein: CAWSVGPQQYF.

This clone has only one observation. This chain uses TRBV5-1 with TRBJ2-1; 9 bases are shared with TRBD2. CDR1 and CDR2 from the germline V gene are SGHRS and YFSETQ. The ends lost 0 bases at V and 13 bases at J; junction bases unmatched: 5. The CDR3 runs 13 residues. Here the CDR3 DNA reads TGCGCCAGCAGCTTGGGACTAGCGGAGATCCAGTTCTTC. Translation: CASSLGLAEIQFF.

This chain connects TRBV25-1 to TRBJ1-1; D is unresolved. Germline V CDR1 and CDR2: MGHDK, SYGVNS. Trimming stripped 1 base from V and 10 bases from J, with 10 bases between. The CDR3 consists of 12 residues. Here the CDR3 DNA reads TGTGCCAGCAGTGAATTAGGCAGTACAGCTTTCTTT. Translating gives CASSELGSTAFF.

The rearrangement joins TRBV11-3 to TRBJ2-5; D possibly corresponds to TRBD2 (5 bases). This CDR3 contains 12 residues. V was shortened by 5 bases and J by 4 bases, with 8 bases between the two germline ends. Per the germline V gene, CDR1 is SGHNT and CDR2 is YENEEA. The CDR3, as DNA: TGTGCCAGCAGCACGAGCGGAGAGACCCAGTACTTC. Translation: CASSTSGETQYF.

The genes are TRBV28 and TRBJ1-2; D gene uncertain. Germline CDR1 is MDHEN and CDR2 is SYDVKM. The CDR3 contains 13 residues. V was clipped by 10 bases and J by 3 bases, with 15 bases between them. CDR3 sequence reads: CATTTNIYYGYTF. The CDR3 DNA reads TGTGCCACCACGACAAATATTTACTATGGCTACACCTTC.

The rearrangement joins TRBV20-1 to TRBJ2-7, with D maybe TRBD2 (7 bases). The V and J ends lost 7 bases and 3 bases respectively, with 10 bases between them. The CDR3 sequence is 11 residues long. CDR1 is DFQATT and CDR2 is SNEGSKA in the germline V gene (reference sequence). The CDR3 DNA sequence: TGCAGTGAAGGGGGGGGCTACGAGCAGTACTTC. Protein: CSEGGGYEQYF.

The chain joins TRBV28 to TRBJ2-7; possibly TRBD2 for D (5 bases). Germline CDR1 and CDR2: MDHEN and SYDVKM. Trimming shortened V by 4 bases and J by 7 bases, and 20 bases separated the two germline ends. The CDR3 has 15 amino acids. This chain's CDR3 is CASSSLPGRTGEQYF. The CDR3 bases are TGTGCCAGCAGTTCTCTCCCAGGCCGAACGGGGGAGCAGTACTTC.